This T cell receptor beta chain was recorded in a study of technical replicates of blood from several donors. The CDR3 is made up of 15 amino acids. Germline V lookup: CDR1 SGHAT, CDR2 FQDESV (reference sequence). The J segment lost 9 bases and the V segment lost 5 bases, leaving 11 bases of the junction unmatched. Here immunoSEQ multiplex PCR was the method, and the copy in TCRdb shows in-frame clones only, minus some. The sample holds more than 75,000 clones; under 96% are singletons and the top ten take 0.37%. The V and J genes are TRBV11-1 and TRBJ2-1, with 9 bases aligning to TRBD2. The receptor comes from a human donor in good health. Sequencing was performed on T cells isolated from PBMCs. The CDR3 region has the DNA TGTGCCAGCAGCCCGACTACTAGCGGGTGGAGTGAGCAGTTCTTC. This gives the protein CASSPTTSGWSEQFF. Full variable domain (outside the CDR3, taken from reference TRBV11-1 and TRBJ2-1): EAEVAQSPRYKITEKSQAVAFWCDPISGHATLYWYRQILGQGPELLVQFQDESVVDDSQLPKDRFSAERLKGVDSTLKIQPAELGDSAMYLCASSPTTSGWSEQFFGPGTRLTVL.